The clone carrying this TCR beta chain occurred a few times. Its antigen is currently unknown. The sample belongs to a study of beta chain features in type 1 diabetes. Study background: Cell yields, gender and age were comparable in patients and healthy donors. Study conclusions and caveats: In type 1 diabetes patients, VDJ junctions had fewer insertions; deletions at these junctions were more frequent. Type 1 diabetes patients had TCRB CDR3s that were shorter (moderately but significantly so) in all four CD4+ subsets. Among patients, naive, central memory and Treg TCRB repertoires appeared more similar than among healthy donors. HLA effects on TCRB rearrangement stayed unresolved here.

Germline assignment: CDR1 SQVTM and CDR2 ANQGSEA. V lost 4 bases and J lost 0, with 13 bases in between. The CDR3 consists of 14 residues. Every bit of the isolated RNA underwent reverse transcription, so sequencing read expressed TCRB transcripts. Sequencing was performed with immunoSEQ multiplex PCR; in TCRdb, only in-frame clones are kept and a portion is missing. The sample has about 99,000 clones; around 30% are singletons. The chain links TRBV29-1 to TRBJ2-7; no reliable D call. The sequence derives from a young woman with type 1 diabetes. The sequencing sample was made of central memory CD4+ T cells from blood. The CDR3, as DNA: TGCAGCGTTGTGTTGGCCAAGAACTCCTACGAGCAGTACTTC. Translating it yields CSVVLAKNSYEQYF.